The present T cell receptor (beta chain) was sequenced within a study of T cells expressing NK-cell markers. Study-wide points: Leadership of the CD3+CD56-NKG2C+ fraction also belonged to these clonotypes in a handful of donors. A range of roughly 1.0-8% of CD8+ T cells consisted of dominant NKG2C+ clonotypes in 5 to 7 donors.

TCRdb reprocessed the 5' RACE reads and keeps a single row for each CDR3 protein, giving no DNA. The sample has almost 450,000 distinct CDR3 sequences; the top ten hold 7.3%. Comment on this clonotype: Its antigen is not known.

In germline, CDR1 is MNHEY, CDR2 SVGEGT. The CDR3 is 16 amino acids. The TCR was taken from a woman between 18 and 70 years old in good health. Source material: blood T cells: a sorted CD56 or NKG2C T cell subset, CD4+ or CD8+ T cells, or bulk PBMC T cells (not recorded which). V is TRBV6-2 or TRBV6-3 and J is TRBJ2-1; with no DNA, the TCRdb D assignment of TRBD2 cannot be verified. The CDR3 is CASSPSGGPGFNEQFF.